One sample yielded the 12 T cell receptor beta chains listed below, sequenced in a study of blood T cell repertoires in COVID-19. This table comes from immunoSEQ multiplex PCR, and its TCRdb copy is limited to in-frame clones, with some not included. The repertoire holds roughly 300,000 clones, with approximately 86% as singletons. Sequenced sample: peripheral blood. Receptor source: a man aged 18 to 30 with active or convalescent COVID-19.

The chain recombines TRBV12-3 or TRBV12-4 with TRBJ1-2; 9 positions agree with TRBD1. Trimming cost V 8 bases and J 4 bases; bases outside gene matches: 2. The CDR3 consists of 12 residues. CDR3 residues: CASRTGVYGYTF. The CDR3 bases are TGTGCCAGCCGGACAGGGGTCTATGGCTACACCTTC.

The chain carries TRBV11-2 and TRBJ1-4; D is undetermined. Trimming took off 3 bases at V and 0 bases at J, with 14 bases between the two ends. This CDR3 has 17 residues. Germline-derived CDR1 and CDR2 are SGHAT and FQNNGV. DNA of the CDR3: TGTGCCAGCAGCTTCTATATACACCGGGCAACTAATGAAAAACTGTTTTTT. It is translated as CASSFYIHRATNEKLFF.

In this sample, this clone turned up once. The rearrangement uses TRBV5-8 and TRBJ1-1; possibly TRBD1 for D (5 bases). The germline CDR1 and CDR2 sequences are SGHTS and YDEGEE. This CDR3 has 16 residues. Trimming left V 0 bases short and J 0 bases short, with 12 bases between. The CDR3: CASSLEGITMNTEAFF. The DNA of the CDR3 is TGTGCCAGCAGCTTGGAGGGGATCACCATGAACACTGAAGCTTTCTTT.

This clone has a handful of counts. Distinct nucleotide sequences in the sample also encode this CDR3. The chain joins TRBV9 to TRBJ2-5; TRBD2 agrees at 8 bases. CDR3 size: 12 residues. Germline V gives CDR1 SGDLS, CDR2 YYNGEE. The V and J ends lost 3 bases and 5 bases, in that order; junction bases with no gene match: 0. CDR3 amino acids: CASSAGGETQYF. In nucleotides, the CDR3 is TGTGCCAGCAGCGCGGGAGGGGAGACCCAGTACTTC.

The J gene is TRBJ1-2, the V gene TRBV29-1; D call uncertain. V was shortened by 3 bases and J by 0 bases, with 11 bases between the two germline ends. From germline, CDR1 is SQVTM and CDR2 ANQGSEA. The CDR3 totals 14 residues. This chain's CDR3 is CSVDVAEPNYGYTF. The CDR3 DNA sequence: TGCAGCGTTGATGTGGCGGAGCCTAACTATGGCTACACCTTC.

The rearrangement joins TRBV5-1 to TRBJ2-2; 14 bases fit TRBD2. Germline values: CDR1 SGHRS, CDR2 YFSETQ. V lost 0 bases, J lost 6 bases, and 7 bases stayed unmatched. The CDR3 has 18 amino acids. CDR3 sequence: CASSLDPTSGGVSGELFF. The DNA of the CDR3 is TGCGCCAGCAGCTTGGACCCGACTAGCGGGGGGGTCTCCGGGGAGCTGTTTTTT.

This clone was counted between two and nine times. CDR3 residues: CASSLYRGETQYF. CDR3 nucleotides: TGTGCCAGCAGCCTATACAGGGGGGAGACCCAGTACTTC. The chain is built from TRBV11-2 and TRBJ2-5, with 8 nucleotides matching TRBD1. CDR1 and CDR2 from the germline V gene are SGHAT and FQNNGV. The CDR3 is made up of 13 amino acids. The J segment lost 5 bases and the V segment lost 5 bases, leaving 4 bases of the junction unmatched. Complete variable domain (other parts from reference TRBV11-2 and TRBJ2-5): EAGVAQSPRYKIIEKRQSVAFWCNPISGHATLYWYQQILGQGPKLLIQFQNNGVVDDSQLPKDRFSAERLKGVDSTLKIQPAKLEDSAVYLCASSLYRGETQYFGPGTRLLVL.

The rearrangement links TRBV4-1 to TRBJ2-4; 8 positions match TRBD1. This CDR3 has 19 residues. Per the germline V gene, CDR1 is MGHRA and CDR2 is YSYEKL. Trimming took 1 base from V and 0 from J; bases not matched to a gene: 11. This CDR3 is CASSQVGTGRKLAKNIQYF. CDR3 nucleotide sequence: TGCGCCAGCAGCCAAGTGGGGACAGGAAGAAAACTAGCCAAAAACATTCAGTACTTC.

This chain joins TRBV5-1 and TRBJ1-2, with 9 bases that match TRBD1. The CDR3 runs to 16 residues. Germline V gives CDR1 SGHRS, CDR2 YFSETQ. The trim removed 2 bases at V and 4 bases at J, leaving 9 bases unmatched. CDR3 DNA sequence: TGCGCCAGCAGCTTAGAACAGGGGGCAATCACCTATGGCTACACCTTC. Translating it yields CASSLEQGAITYGYTF.

This clone came up many times. The chain couples TRBV4-2 to TRBJ2-1; 11 nucleotides align to TRBD2. The CDR3 covers 15 residues. CDR1 LGHNA and CDR2 YNFKEQ come from the germline V gene. The trim removed 3 bases at V and 7 bases at J, leaving 5 bases unmatched. CDR3 region: CASSQTSGAGNEQFF. Written as DNA, the CDR3 is TGTGCCAGCAGCCAGACTAGCGGGGCTGGGAATGAGCAGTTCTTC.

The chain recombines TRBV3-1 (or the pseudogene TRBV3-2) with TRBJ1-6; no clear D gene. This CDR3 comprises 14 residues. CDR1 and CDR2 from the germline V gene are LGHDT and YNNKEL (reference sequence). V was pared by 6 bases and J by 0 bases, with 6 bases between. CDR3 loop: CASRGSSYNSPLHF. CDR3 DNA sequence: TGTGCCAGCAGGGGGAGCTCCTATAATTCACCCCTCCACTTT.

The chain joins TRBV6-4 to TRBJ2-3; 9 nucleotides align to TRBD2. Germline loops: CDR1 MRHNA, CDR2 SNTAGT. V dropped 2 bases and J dropped 1; count of bases not matched to a gene: 4. The CDR3 totals 16 residues. CDR3 coding DNA: TGTGCCAGCAGTGACGGGACTAGCTCTGGCACAGATACGCAGTATTTT. Protein sequence: CASSDGTSSGTDTQYF.